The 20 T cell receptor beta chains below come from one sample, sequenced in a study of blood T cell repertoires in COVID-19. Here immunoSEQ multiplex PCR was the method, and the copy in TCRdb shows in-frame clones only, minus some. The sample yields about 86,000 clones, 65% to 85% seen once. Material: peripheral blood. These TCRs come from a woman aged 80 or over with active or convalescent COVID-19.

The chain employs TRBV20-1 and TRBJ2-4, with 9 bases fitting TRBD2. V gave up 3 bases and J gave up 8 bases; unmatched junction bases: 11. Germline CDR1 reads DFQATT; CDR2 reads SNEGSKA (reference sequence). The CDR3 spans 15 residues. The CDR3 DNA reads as TGCAGTGCTAGTTGGGGTAGCGGGAGTTCGGACATTCAGTACTTC. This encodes CSASWGSGSSDIQYF.

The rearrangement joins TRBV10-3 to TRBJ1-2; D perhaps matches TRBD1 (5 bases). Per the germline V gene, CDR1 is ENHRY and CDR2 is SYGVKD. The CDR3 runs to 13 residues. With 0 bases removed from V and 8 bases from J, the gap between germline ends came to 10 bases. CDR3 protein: CAISESGAGGYTF. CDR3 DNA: TGTGCCATCAGTGAGTCCGGGGCGGGAGGCTACACCTTC.

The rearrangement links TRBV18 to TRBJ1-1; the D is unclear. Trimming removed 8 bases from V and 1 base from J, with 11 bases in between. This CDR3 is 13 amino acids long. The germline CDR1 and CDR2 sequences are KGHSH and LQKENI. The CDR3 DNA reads TGTGCCAGCACGACGCGGGGGAACACTGAAGCTTTCTTT. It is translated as CASTTRGNTEAFF.

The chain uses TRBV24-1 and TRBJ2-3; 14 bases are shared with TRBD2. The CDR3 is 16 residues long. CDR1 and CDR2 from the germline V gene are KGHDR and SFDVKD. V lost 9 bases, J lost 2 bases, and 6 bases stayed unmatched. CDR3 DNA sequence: TGTGCCACCCAGGGACTAGCGGGAGTTCACACAGATACGCAGTATTTT. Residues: CATQGLAGVHTDTQYF.

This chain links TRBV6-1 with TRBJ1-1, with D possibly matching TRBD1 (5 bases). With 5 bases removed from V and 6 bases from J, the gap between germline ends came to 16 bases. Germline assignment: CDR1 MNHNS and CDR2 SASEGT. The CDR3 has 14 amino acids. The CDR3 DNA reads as TGTGCCAGCAGTAGTAGGGTGTCAGGGTCTGAAGCTTTCTTT. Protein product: CASSSRVSGSEAFF.

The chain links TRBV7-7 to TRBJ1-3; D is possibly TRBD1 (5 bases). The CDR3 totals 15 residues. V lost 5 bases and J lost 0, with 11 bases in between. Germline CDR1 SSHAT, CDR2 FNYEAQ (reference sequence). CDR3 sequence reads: CASSRDSSSGNTIYF. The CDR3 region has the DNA TGTGCCAGCAGCCGGGACTCGAGCTCTGGAAACACCATATATTTT.

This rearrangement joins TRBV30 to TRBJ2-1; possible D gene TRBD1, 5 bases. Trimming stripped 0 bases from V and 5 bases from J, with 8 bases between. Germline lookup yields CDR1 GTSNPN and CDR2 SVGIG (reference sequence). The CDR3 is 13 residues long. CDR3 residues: CAWSVGANNEQFF. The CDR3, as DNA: TGTGCCTGGAGTGTAGGGGCAAACAATGAGCAGTTCTTC.

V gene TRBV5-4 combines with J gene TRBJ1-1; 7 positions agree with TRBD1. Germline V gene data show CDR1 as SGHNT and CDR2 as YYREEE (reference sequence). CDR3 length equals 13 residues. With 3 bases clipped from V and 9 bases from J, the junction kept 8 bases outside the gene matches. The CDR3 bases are TGTGCCAGCAGCTGGGACAGAGAACCTAAAGCTTTCTTT. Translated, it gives CASSWDREPKAFF.

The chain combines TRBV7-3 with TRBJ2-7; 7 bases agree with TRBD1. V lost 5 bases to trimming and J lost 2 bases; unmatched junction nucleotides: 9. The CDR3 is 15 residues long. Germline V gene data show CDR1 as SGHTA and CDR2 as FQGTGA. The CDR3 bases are TGTGCCAGCAGCCGCAGCGGACAGGCAACCTACGAGCAGTACTTC. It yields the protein CASSRSGQATYEQYF.

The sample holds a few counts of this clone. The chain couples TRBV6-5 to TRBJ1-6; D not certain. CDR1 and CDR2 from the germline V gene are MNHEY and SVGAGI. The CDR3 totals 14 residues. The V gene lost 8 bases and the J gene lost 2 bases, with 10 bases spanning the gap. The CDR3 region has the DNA TGTGCCAGCCGGACTTCCACCTATAATTCACCCCTCCACTTT. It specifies CASRTSTYNSPLHF.

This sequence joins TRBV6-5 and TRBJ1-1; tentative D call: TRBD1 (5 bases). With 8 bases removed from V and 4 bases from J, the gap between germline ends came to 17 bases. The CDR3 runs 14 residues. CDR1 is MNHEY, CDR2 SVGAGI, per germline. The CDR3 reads CASRSRGGSTEAFF. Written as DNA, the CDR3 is TGTGCCAGCCGGTCGCGGGGGGGAAGCACTGAAGCTTTCTTT.

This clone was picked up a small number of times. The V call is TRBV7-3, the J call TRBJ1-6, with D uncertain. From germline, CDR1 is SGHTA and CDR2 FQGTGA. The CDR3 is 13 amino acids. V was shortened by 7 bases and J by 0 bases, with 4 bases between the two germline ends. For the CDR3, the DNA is TGTGCCAGCAAGAGCTCCTATAATTCACCCCTCCACTTT. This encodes CASKSSYNSPLHF.

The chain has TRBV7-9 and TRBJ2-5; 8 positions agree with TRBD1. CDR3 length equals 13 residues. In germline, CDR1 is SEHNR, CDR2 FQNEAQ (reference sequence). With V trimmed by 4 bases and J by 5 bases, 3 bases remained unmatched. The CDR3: CASSSRGPETQYF. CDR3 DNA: TGTGCCAGCAGCTCCAGGGGGCCCGAGACCCAGTACTTC.

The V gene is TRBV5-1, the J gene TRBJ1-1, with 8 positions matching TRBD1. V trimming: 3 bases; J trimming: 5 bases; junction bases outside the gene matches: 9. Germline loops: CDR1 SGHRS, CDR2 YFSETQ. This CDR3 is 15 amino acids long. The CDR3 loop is CASSSDGQGGTEAFF. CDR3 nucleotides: TGCGCCAGCAGCTCGGATGGACAGGGAGGGACTGAAGCTTTCTTT.

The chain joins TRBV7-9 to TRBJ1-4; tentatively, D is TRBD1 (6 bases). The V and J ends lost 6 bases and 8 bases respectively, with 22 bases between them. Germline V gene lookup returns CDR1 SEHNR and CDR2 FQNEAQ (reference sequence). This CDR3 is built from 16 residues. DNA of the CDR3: TGTGCCAGCAGTAGGGGGAGGGGTTCGAGTGGGGAAAAACTGTTTTTT. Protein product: CASSRGRGSSGEKLFF. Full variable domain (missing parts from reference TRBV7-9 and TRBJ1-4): DTGVSQNPRHKITKRGQNVTFRCDPISEHNRLYWYRQTLGQGPEFLTYFQNEAQLEKSRLLSDRFSAERPKGSFSTLEIQRTEQGDSAMYLCASSRGRGSSGEKLFFGSGTQLSVL.

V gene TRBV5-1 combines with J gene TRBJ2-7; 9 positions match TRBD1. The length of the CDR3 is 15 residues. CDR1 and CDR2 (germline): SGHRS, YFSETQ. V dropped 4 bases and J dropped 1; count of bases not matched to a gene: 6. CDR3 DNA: TGCGCCAGCAGCGTTACCGGGACAGGGTCCTACGAGCAGTACTTC. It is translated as CASSVTGTGSYEQYF.

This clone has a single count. This CDR3 is CASSFVRSNTEAFF. CDR3 bases: TGCGCCAGCAGCTTCGTACGGTCGAACACTGAAGCTTTCTTT. This sequence joins TRBV5-1 and TRBJ1-1; no firm D call. Germline V gene lookup returns CDR1 SGHRS and CDR2 YFSETQ. CDR3 length equals 14 residues. The V gene lost 2 bases and the J gene lost 1 base, with 9 bases spanning the gap.

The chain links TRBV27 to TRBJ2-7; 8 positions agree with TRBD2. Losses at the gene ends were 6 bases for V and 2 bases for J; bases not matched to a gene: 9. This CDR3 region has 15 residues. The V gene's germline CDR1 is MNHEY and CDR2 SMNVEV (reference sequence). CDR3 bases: TGTGCCAGCAGGCTAATAGCGGGAAAGACCTACGAGCAGTACTTC. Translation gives CASRLIAGKTYEQYF.

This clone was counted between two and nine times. The CDR3 loop reads CASSLSGRAGELFF. In DNA, the CDR3 is TGCGCCAGCAGCCTTAGCGGGAGGGCCGGGGAGCTGTTTTTT. This chain uses TRBV5-1 with TRBJ2-2; 11 nucleotides line up with TRBD2. The germline V gene has CDR1 SGHRS and CDR2 YFSETQ. The CDR3 spans 14 residues. The V segment lost 4 bases and the J segment 6 bases; nucleotides outside the gene matches: 2.

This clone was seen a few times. CDR3 in DNA: TGTGCCAGCAGCTTAGAAACAGGGGACTATGGCTACACCTTC. Its protein is CASSLETGDYGYTF. V usage is TRBV11-2 and J usage is TRBJ1-2, with TRBD1 matching over 7 bases. The germline V gene encodes CDR1 SGHAT and CDR2 FQNNGV. The CDR3 runs to 14 residues. With V trimmed by 0 bases and J by 3 bases, 1 base remained unmatched.